This TCR beta chain emerged from a study of T cell clusters in autoimmune cytopenias (dated by TCRdb to about 2019). In terms of the full investigation: A median TRB sequencing depth of about 50,000 reads per sample was reached, and a median of roughly 2,500 distinct TRB clonotypes per sample was obtained. Peripheral blood TRB and IGH repertoires were sequenced in autoimmune cytopenia patients at active disease and during treatment follow-up, alongside healthy, CLL and autoimmune hepatitis controls. The goal of the study was to find out whether patients with autoimmune cytopenia have a disease-specific immune repertoire signature that could be used as a blood-based biomarker.

Study-wide conclusions, independent of this receptor: Compared with active autoimmune hepatitis patients, healthy donors had almost three times as many exclusive TRB clusters, a finding consistent with an autoimmunity-wide signature. The T cell clusters were defined only in silico, and the functional role of the clusters was left to be validated experimentally. The TRB repertoire shifts, including less even repertoires in secondary cytopenia and CLL, mostly reflected lymphoma bias and not autoimmunity. GLIPH suggested that primary autoimmune cytopenia patients lacked physiological T cell clusters: 45 to 60 clusters were exclusive to healthy donors versus 15 to 20 exclusive to patients. The cluster-lack signature was not observed for secondary cytopenia versus CLL, as the signature was apparently masked by the dominant lymphoma-associated repertoire.

Taken from cysteine to phenylalanine, the CDR3 has 16 residues. Only the protein sequence is given. CDR1 and CDR2, looked up from the germline V gene, are KGHSH and LQKENI. For this clonotype: Its antigen remains unidentified.

Per sample, approximately 230 ng of peripheral blood genomic DNA, approximately 41,000 genome equivalents, was used for TRB amplification. To amplify TRB rearrangements, a touch-down multiplex PCR protocol was run with the TRB-A and TRB-B primer pools combined in a single tube. Illumina adapters and sample indices were added to the amplicons through two consecutive PCR reactions using Phusion HS II polymerase. Amplicons were gel-purified with the NucleoSpin Gel and PCR Clean-up kit, then quantified by Qubit and quality-checked on an Agilent 2100 Bioanalyzer. Sequencing of the libraries was done on an Illumina MiSeq with paired-end, single-indexed, 600-cycle runs. The original pipeline was this. MiXCR version 2.1.12, together with the default MiXCR reference library, was used to align and assemble the TRB reads. A clone was defined by each unique CDR3 nucleotide sequence, and the analysis included only productive sequences supported by at least two reads. Alpha-parameterized diversity profiles (alpha 0 to 5), including the Shannon (alpha 1) and Simpson (alpha 2) indices, were computed with an R script to assess repertoire diversity. The tcR package was used to compute combinatorial TRB VJ usage, which was then compared between cohorts by principal component analysis with ade4. TCRbeta CDR3s were clustered with GLIPH on cohort pairs matched by age and read depth, and cluster frequencies were compared by Wilcoxon test. After TCRdb reprocessed the reads, each CDR3 protein sequence was kept as one row, without DNA. The V and J calls follow TCRdb's processing rather than the paper's. This sample's table carries roughly 2,300 distinct CDR3 sequences. The top ten constitute around 80% of the sample.

Sequenced input: peripheral blood. The TCR sequence derives from a human donor with an autoimmune cytopenia or autoimmune hepatitis (not recorded which). The chain is assembled from TRBV18 and TRBJ2-1. The CDR3 reads CASSPRYGGTYNEQFF. The CDR3, completed at both ends by the reference TRBV18 and TRBJ2-1 genes, gives the full variable domain NAGVMQNPRHLVRRRGQEARLRCSPMKGHSHVYWYRQLPEEGLKFMVYLQKENIIDESGMPKERFSAEFPKEGPSILRIQQVVRGDSAAYFCASSPRYGGTYNEQFFGPGTRLTVL.